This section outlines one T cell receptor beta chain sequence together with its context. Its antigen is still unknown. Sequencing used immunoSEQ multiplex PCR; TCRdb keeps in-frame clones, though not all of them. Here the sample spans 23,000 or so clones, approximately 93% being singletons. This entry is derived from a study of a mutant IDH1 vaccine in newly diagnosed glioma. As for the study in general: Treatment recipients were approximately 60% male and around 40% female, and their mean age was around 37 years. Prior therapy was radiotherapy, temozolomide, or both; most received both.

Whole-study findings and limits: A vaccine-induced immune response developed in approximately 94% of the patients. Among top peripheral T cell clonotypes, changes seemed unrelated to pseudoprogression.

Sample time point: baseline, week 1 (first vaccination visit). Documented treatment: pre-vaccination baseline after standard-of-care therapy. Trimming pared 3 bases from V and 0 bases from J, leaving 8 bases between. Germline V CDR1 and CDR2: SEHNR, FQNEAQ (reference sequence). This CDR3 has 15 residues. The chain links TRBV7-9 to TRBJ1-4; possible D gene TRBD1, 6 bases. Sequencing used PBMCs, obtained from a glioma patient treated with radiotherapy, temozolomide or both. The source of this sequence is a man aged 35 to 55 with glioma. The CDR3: CASSFRTATNEKLFF. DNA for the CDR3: TGTGCCAGCAGCTTCAGGACAGCAACTAATGAAAAACTGTTTTTT.